This TCR beta chain was identified during a study of a mutant IDH1 vaccine in newly diagnosed glioma. Across the whole study: The study started vaccination 4-6 weeks after radiotherapy alone, or with temozolomide cycles. Every participant had undergone radiotherapy, temozolomide, or both before, and most underwent both.

The CDR3 loop spans 14 amino acids. Trimming removed 1 base at V and 5 bases at J, with 8 bases between. CDR1 and CDR2 (germline): SGHAT, FQNNGV. Assay used: immunoSEQ multiplex PCR; TCRdb lists only in-frame clones, some missing. The sample has 53,000 or so clones, roughly 78% seen once; the top ten hold 5.2%. Indicated time point: week 5, during vaccination. Each dose of the vaccine consisted of 300 ug of mutant IDH1 20-mer peptide, with topical imiquimod. Each donor presented with a new WHO grade 3 or 4 astrocytoma that tested IDH1-mutant and showed ATRX loss. About this clone: The antigen is undetermined.

This clonotype was obtained from a man aged 45-65 years with glioma. The specimen comprised PBMCs, sampled from a glioma patient whose treatment included an IDH1 peptide vaccine. This rearrangement joins TRBV11-2 to TRBJ2-2; D is ambiguous. The CDR3 is CASSLVTGTGELFF. In DNA, the CDR3 is TGTGCCAGCAGCTTAGTAACCGGAACCGGGGAGCTGTTTTTT.